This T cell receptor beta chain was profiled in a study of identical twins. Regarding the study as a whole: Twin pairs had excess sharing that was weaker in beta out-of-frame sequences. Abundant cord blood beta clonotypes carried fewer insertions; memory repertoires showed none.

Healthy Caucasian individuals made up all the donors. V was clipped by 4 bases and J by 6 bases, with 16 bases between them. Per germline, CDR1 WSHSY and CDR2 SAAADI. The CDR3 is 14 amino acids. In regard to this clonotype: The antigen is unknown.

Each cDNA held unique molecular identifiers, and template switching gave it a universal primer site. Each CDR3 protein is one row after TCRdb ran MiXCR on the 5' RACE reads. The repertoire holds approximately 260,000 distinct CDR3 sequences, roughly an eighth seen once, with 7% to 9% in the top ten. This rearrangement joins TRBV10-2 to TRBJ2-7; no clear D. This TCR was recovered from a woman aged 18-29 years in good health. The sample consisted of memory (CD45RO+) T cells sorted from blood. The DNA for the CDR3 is TGCGCCAGCAGTGCCGGGTCGCCCGGCTCCGAGCAGTACTTC. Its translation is CASSAGSPGSEQYF.